This T cell receptor (beta chain) appears in the sequencing data of a study of blood T cell repertoires in COVID-19. For the study at large: Collection of acute and convalescent COVID-19 samples took place in the United States, Italy and Spain. PBMCs, B-cell-depleted T cells, or T cells were the source of the cDNA or gDNA that made up the material.

Patients at the Seattle site were enrolled during active infection and followed longitudinally. The germline V gene has CDR1 SGHRS and CDR2 YFSETQ. Trimming took off 4 bases at V and 10 bases at J, with 9 bases between the two ends. The CDR3 has 11 amino acids. Per the original methods: How many nucleated cells were present was estimated from reference gene primer amplification. Produced via immunoSEQ multiplex PCR; TCRdb's table is partial and in-frame only. V, J and clone size are taken as reported in that table, and D and trimming were inferred from the DNA itself. Found here are more than 200,000 clones, approximately 90% of them singletons; the top ten hold around 9.6%.

The receptor was isolated from a woman aged 50 to 60 with COVID-19, enrolled during active disease. The genes are TRBV5-1 and TRBJ2-1, with D maybe TRBD1 (6 bases). The sample was peripheral blood. The DNA for the CDR3 is TGCGCCAGCAGCCAAGACAGGGAGCAGTTCTTC. Amino acid sequence: CASSQDREQFF.